Below, 30 T cell receptor beta chains from the same sample are listed, as sequenced in a study of blood T cells in healthy people across ages. A second PCR, run for roughly 7 to 12 cycles, used a sample-barcoded 5' primer plus a J-beta primer mix. Each CDR3 protein is one row after TCRdb ran MiXCR on the 5' RACE reads. Counted here are 1,100,000 or so distinct CDR3 sequences, 40% to 55% occurring once; the ten biggest clones make up approximately 19%. Sequenced material: blood. All receptors derive from a woman between 55 and 75 years old in good health.

The V and J genes are TRBV27 and TRBJ1-5; 12 bases agree with TRBD1. This CDR3 is built from 15 residues. V shed 4 bases and J 7 bases; nucleotides not matched to a gene: 5. Looked up from germline, CDR1 is MNHEY and CDR2 is SMNVEV (reference sequence). CDR3 coding DNA: TGTGCCAGCAGTTCGATAGGGACAGGGGGCCAGCCCCAGCATTTT. Its translation: CASSSIGTGGQPQHF.

The chain links TRBV2 to TRBJ1-6; 10 nucleotides match TRBD1. In germline, CDR1 is SNHLY, CDR2 FYNNEI. This CDR3 is 16 amino acids long. J gave up 11 bases and V 6 bases, and 13 bases lay outside the gene matches. CDR3 residues: CASSPTGGDISAPLHF. CDR3 DNA sequence: TGTGCCAGCAGCCCGACAGGGGGCGATATTTCCGCACCCCTCCACTTT.

The chain links TRBV4-2 to TRBJ2-7, with TRBD2 as a possible D gene (6 bases). Germline values: CDR1 LGHNA, CDR2 YNFKEQ. This CDR3 has 14 residues. Deletions cut 4 bases from V and 6 bases from J, with 16 bases between. The CDR3 DNA follows: TGTGCCAGCAGCCCCCGACTAGTAAGGGGCGAGCAGTACTTC. Protein product: CASSPRLVRGEQYF.

The table lists this clonotype with a few counts. The rearrangement joins TRBV12-3 or TRBV12-4 to TRBJ2-7; 10 bases are a match to TRBD2. The CDR3 loop spans 15 amino acids. Trimming at V came to 6 bases and at J to 2 bases, leaving 7 bases not matched to a gene. The CDR3 coding sequence is TGTGCCAGCAGAGCCCAGCGGGAGGGACCCTACGAGCAGTACTTC. The encoded protein is CASRAQREGPYEQYF.

The rearrangement uses TRBV7-9 and TRBJ1-2; D perhaps matches TRBD1 (5 bases). Per germline, CDR1 SEHNR and CDR2 FQNEAQ (reference sequence). The CDR3 loop spans 16 amino acids. Trimming cost V 4 bases and J 4 bases, with 19 bases left between them. For the CDR3, the DNA is TGTGCCAGCAGCTCACTACAGGTCTCGTCTTTCTATGGCTACACCTTC. This codes for CASSSLQVSSFYGYTF.

This clonotype was counted only a few times. The rearrangement uses TRBV27 and TRBJ2-3; TRBD2 matches at 9 bases. Germline CDR1 MNHEY, CDR2 SMNVEV (reference sequence). The CDR3 loop spans 16 amino acids. The ends lost 3 bases at V and 4 bases at J; junction bases unmatched: 8. The CDR3 protein is CASSFGGRAGADTQYF. In DNA, the CDR3 is TGTGCCAGCAGTTTTGGCGGGAGGGCGGGCGCAGATACGCAGTATTTT.

This chain uses TRBV24-1 with TRBJ2-3; D might be TRBD1 or TRBD2, each matching 5 bases. Germline lookup yields CDR1 KGHDR and CDR2 SFDVKD. The CDR3 has 14 amino acids. V gave up 5 bases and J gave up 6 bases, with 14 bases separating them. CDR3 nucleotides: TGTGCCACCAGTGGTGGGGGTCTCTGGGATACGCAGTATTTT. Its translation: CATSGGGLWDTQYF.

This chain joins TRBV4-1 and TRBJ2-1, with TRBD2 matching over 10 bases. V dropped 4 bases and J dropped 4; count of bases not matched to a gene: 13. The CDR3 spans 18 residues. Germline V gives CDR1 MGHRA, CDR2 YSYEKL. The CDR3 here is CASSPVLSGSGRYNEQFF. CDR3 coding DNA: TGCGCCAGCAGCCCGGTTTTGAGTGGTAGCGGGAGGTACAATGAGCAGTTCTTC.

This chain links TRBV5-1 with TRBJ1-1; D is possibly TRBD1 (5 bases). Germline V gene data show CDR1 as SGHRS and CDR2 as YFSETQ. This CDR3 is 14 amino acids long. Trimming removed 6 bases from V and 2 bases from J, with 14 bases in between. The CDR3 DNA sequence: TGCGCCAGCACCAGGATGGGGGTTAACACTGAAGCTTTCTTT. Translating it yields CASTRMGVNTEAFF.

The chain is built from TRBV20-1 and TRBJ2-3; D is uncertain. Germline V gene lookup returns CDR1 DFQATT and CDR2 SNEGSKA (reference sequence). V lost 6 bases and J lost 2, with 30 bases in between. The CDR3 runs 19 residues. This CDR3 reads CSARPNPTYWRPDTDTQYF. CDR3 bases: TGCAGTGCCCGTCCAAACCCAACCTACTGGCGTCCGGACACAGATACGCAGTATTTT.

This clonotype was detected only a few times. The chain is built from TRBV11-1 and TRBJ2-1, with 10 bases lining up with TRBD2. The CDR3 sequence is 19 residues long. CDR1 and CDR2 (germline): SGHAT, FQDESV (reference sequence). With 5 bases clipped from V and 0 bases from J, the junction kept 13 bases outside the gene matches. The CDR3 DNA reads as TGTGCCAGCAGCCCCGGACTAGCGGCATACACTAACTCCTACAATGAGCAGTTCTTC. Its protein product is CASSPGLAAYTNSYNEQFF.

This CDR3 reads CASSLAGTGMTEAFF. The CDR3, as DNA: TGCGCCAGCAGCTTGGCCGGGACAGGGATGACTGAAGCTTTCTTT. The V and J genes are TRBV5-1 and TRBJ1-1; TRBD1 agrees at 9 bases. The CDR3 loop spans 15 amino acids. V lost 0 bases to trimming and J lost 5 bases; unmatched junction nucleotides: 5. Germline values: CDR1 SGHRS, CDR2 YFSETQ.

The J gene is TRBJ2-3, the V gene TRBV6-6; TRBD1 is a possible D gene (5 bases). Trimming left V 1 base short and J 6 bases short, with 14 bases between. The germline V gene encodes CDR1 MNHNY and CDR2 SVGAGI (reference sequence). This CDR3 comprises 15 residues. The CDR3 sequence: CASSYWGRLEDTQYF. CDR3 nucleotides: TGTGCCAGCAGTTACTGGGGCAGGTTGGAGGATACGCAGTATTTT.

This clonotype was seen only a few times. The J gene is TRBJ2-4, the V gene TRBV12-3 or TRBV12-4, with D uncertain. The CDR3 length is 12 residues. V gave up 6 bases and J gave up 8 bases, with 11 bases separating them. In nucleotides, the CDR3 is TGTGCCAGCAGCCTCGGACGGGACATTCAGTACTTC. Residues: CASSLGRDIQYF.

The chain is built from TRBV12-3 or TRBV12-4 and TRBJ1-4; D not resolved. CDR3 length: 15 residues. Trimming removed 0 bases at V and 0 bases at J, with 5 bases between. CDR3 loop: CASSLAPATNEKLFF. CDR3 coding DNA: TGTGCCAGCAGTTTAGCGCCTGCAACTAATGAAAAACTGTTTTTT.

The rearrangement uses TRBV20-1 and TRBJ1-2; 8 bases agree with TRBD1. This CDR3 is built from 15 residues. J lost 4 bases, V lost 1 base, and 8 bases had no gene match. In germline, CDR1 is DFQATT, CDR2 SNEGSKA (reference sequence). The CDR3 DNA reads TGCAGTGCTAGAGCGACAGGGGTGGAGGTCTATGGCTACACCTTC. This gives the protein CSARATGVEVYGYTF.

This clonotype was counted many times. The chain links TRBV7-2 to TRBJ2-1; 8 positions match TRBD2. The germline V gene has CDR1 SGHTA and CDR2 FQGNSA. CDR3 length: 20 amino acids. V lost 5 bases, J lost 4 bases, and 22 bases stayed unmatched. The CDR3 reads CASSHPPMGFAGRDYNEQFF. The CDR3 DNA reads as TGTGCCAGCAGCCATCCCCCCATGGGGTTTGCCGGGAGGGATTACAATGAGCAGTTCTTC.

This clonotype was picked up a small number of times. J is TRBJ1-4 and V is TRBV21-1; TRBD1, the table's D call, lacks a check against the DNA. TRBV21-1 is an annotated pseudogene. The CDR3 runs to 16 residues. The CDR3 nucleotides are TGTGCCAGCAGCAAAGTGGGTCAGGGACGAGGTGAAAAACTGTTTTTT. Encoded protein: CASSKVGQGRGEKLFF.

V is TRBV12-3 or TRBV12-4 and J is TRBJ1-6; D gene ambiguous. Trimming took 6 bases from V and 10 from J, leaving 16 bases between them. This CDR3 comprises 14 residues. CDR3 in DNA: TGTGCCAGCAGCGCCGGGCCTCCCGGGTCACCCCTCCACTTT. Protein: CASSAGPPGSPLHF.

The chain employs TRBV6-5 and TRBJ2-7, with 8 positions matching TRBD1. The length of the CDR3 is 15 residues. Unmatched junction bases numbered 7, after V lost 6 bases and J lost 0 bases. Per germline, CDR1 MNHEY and CDR2 SVGAGI. The CDR3 spells CASRGDDRGSYEQYF. The CDR3, as DNA: TGTGCCAGCAGAGGAGACGACAGGGGCTCCTACGAGCAGTACTTC.

This clonotype turned up a few times. This rearrangement joins TRBV12-3 or TRBV12-4 to TRBJ2-4; D tentatively reads TRBD1 or TRBD2 (5 bases each). The DNA end lines up better with TRBJ2-7; the J call may be wrong. The CDR3 spans 13 residues. The CDR3 loop is CASSPGWGNEQYF. CDR3 bases: TGTGCCAGCAGTCCTGGATGGGGGAACGAGCAGTACTTC.

This chain uses TRBV7-2 with TRBJ2-1; D is possibly TRBD1 (7 bases). CDR1 is SGHTA and CDR2 is FQGNSA in the germline V gene. The V end was cut by 4 bases, the J end by 4 bases, with 14 bases between. The CDR3 totals 15 residues. As DNA, the CDR3 is TGTGCCAGCAGCTCCCAGGGGGGTTTATACAATGAGCAGTTCTTC. Residues: CASSSQGGLYNEQFF. Using reference TRBV7-2 and TRBJ2-1 for the parts outside the CDR3, the full variable domain is GAGVSQSPSNKVTEKGKDVELRCDPISGHTALYWYRQSLGQGLEFLIYFQGNSAPDKSGLPSDRFSAERTGGSVSTLTIQRTQQEDSAVYLCASSSQGGLYNEQFFGPGTRLTVL.

This clonotype was counted between two and nine times. The gene calls are TRBV5-1 and TRBJ2-2; D unresolved. Trimming removed 0 bases from V and 5 bases from J, with 11 bases in between. The CDR3 runs 15 residues. Germline-derived CDR1 and CDR2 are SGHRS and YFSETQ. The CDR3 DNA is TGCGCCAGCAGCTTGGTGCAAGTCGGAACCGGGGAGCTGTTTTTT. The encoded protein is CASSLVQVGTGELFF. Full variable domain (missing parts from reference TRBV5-1 and TRBJ2-2): KAGVTQTPRYLIKTRGQQVTLSCSPISGHRSVSWYQQTPGQGLQFLFEYFSETQRNKGNFPGRFSGRQFSNSRSEMNVSTLELGDSALYLCASSLVQVGTGELFFGEGSRLTVL.

The sample holds one count of this clonotype. This sequence joins TRBV25-1 and TRBJ2-3, with 11 nucleotides matching TRBD2. Germline assignment: CDR1 MGHDK and CDR2 SYGVNS. There are 13 residues in the CDR3. The V and J ends lost 5 bases and 11 bases, in that order; junction bases with no gene match: 6. This chain's CDR3 is CASSRIAGGVQYF. In DNA, the CDR3 is TGTGCCAGCAGTCGGATAGCGGGAGGGGTGCAGTATTTT.

To note about this clonotype: A read error may produce the germline difference seen at one junction end. The gene calls are TRBV29-1 and TRBJ1-6, with 7 bases identical to TRBD1. CDR1 SQVTM and CDR2 ANQGSEA come from the germline V gene. This CDR3 spans 13 amino acids. The CDR3 region has the DNA TGCAGCGTTCGGACAGGAGTTGGCTCACCCCCCCACTTT. Translated: CSVRTGVGSPPHF. The full variable domain, its missing parts supplied by reference TRBV29-1 and TRBJ1-6, is SAVISQKPSRDICQRGTSLTIQCQVDSQVTMMFWYRQQPGQSLTLIATANQGSEATYESGFVIDKFPISRPNLTFSTLTVSNMSPEDSSIYLCSVRTGVGSPPHFGNGTRLTVT.

The CDR3 DNA reads as TGCAGCGTTCCCCCCACCGGCAACGACGGGGTTGGTGGCTACACCTTC. Translation: CSVPPTGNDGVGGYTF. The genes are TRBV29-1 and TRBJ1-2; unclear D gene. The CDR3 is 16 amino acids. Per germline, CDR1 SQVTM and CDR2 ANQGSEA. The V and J ends lost 5 bases and 7 bases respectively, with 26 bases between them.

About this clonotype itself: A much bigger clone sits one base away, suggesting this may be a read error. The V call is TRBV4-1, the J call TRBJ1-2; D remains unclear. Germline CDR1 is MGHRA and CDR2 is YSYEKL. Between the trimmed V and J ends, which lost 0 bases and 8 bases, there was a span of 16 bases. The CDR3 contains 15 residues. The CDR3 DNA is TGCGCCAGCAGCCAAGAGGCGACGGCGGGAGGAGGCTACACCTTC. Amino acid sequence: CASSQEATAGGGYTF.

This clonotype came up once. The chain uses TRBV20-1 and TRBJ1-6; 9 bases match TRBD1. Germline CDR1 is DFQATT and CDR2 is SNEGSKA (reference sequence). The CDR3 is 18 residues long. The V and J ends lost 3 bases and 7 bases, in that order; junction bases with no gene match: 16. Here the CDR3 reads CSASAFPRDRVGNSPLHF. For the CDR3, the DNA is TGCAGTGCTAGCGCCTTCCCCCGGGACAGGGTGGGGAATTCACCCCTCCACTTT.

V usage is TRBV3-1 and J usage is TRBJ2-3; D gene ambiguous. Trimming took 1 base from V and 5 from J, leaving 10 bases between them. Germline CDR1 reads LGHDT; CDR2 reads YNNKEL (reference sequence). The CDR3 has 14 residues. DNA of the CDR3: TGTGCCAGCAGCCAAGCAAGCTTGGTAGATACGCAGTATTTT. Translating gives CASSQASLVDTQYF.

This CDR3 reads CATSTPGGATLGQYF. The CDR3 DNA sequence: TGTGCCACCAGCACACCTGGGGGGGCGACCTTGGGGCAGTACTTC. The rearrangement joins TRBV15 to TRBJ2-5, with D possibly TRBD2 on 7 matching bases. The germline V gene has CDR1 LNHNV and CDR2 YYDKDF (reference sequence). The CDR3 covers 15 residues. Trimming shortened V by 4 bases and J by 11 bases, and 23 bases separated the two germline ends.